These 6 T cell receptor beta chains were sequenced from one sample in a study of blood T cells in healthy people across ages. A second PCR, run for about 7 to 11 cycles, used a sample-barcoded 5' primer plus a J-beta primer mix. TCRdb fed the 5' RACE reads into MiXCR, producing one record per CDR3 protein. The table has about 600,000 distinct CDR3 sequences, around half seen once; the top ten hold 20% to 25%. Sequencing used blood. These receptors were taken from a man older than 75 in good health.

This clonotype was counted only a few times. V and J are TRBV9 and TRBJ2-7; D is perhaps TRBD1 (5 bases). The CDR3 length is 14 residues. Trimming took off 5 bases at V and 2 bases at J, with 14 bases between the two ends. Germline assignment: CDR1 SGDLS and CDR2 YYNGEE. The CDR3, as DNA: TGTGCCAGCAGTCGATCAGGGCTTCCCTACGAGCAGTACTTC. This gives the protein CASSRSGLPYEQYF.

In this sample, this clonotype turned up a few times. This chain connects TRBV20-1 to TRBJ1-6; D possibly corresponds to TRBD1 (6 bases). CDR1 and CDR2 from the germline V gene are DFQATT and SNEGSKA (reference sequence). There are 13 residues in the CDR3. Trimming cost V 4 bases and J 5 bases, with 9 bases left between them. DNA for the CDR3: TGCAGTGCTAACGGGGGCGATAATTCACCCCTCCACTTT. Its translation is CSANGGDNSPLHF.

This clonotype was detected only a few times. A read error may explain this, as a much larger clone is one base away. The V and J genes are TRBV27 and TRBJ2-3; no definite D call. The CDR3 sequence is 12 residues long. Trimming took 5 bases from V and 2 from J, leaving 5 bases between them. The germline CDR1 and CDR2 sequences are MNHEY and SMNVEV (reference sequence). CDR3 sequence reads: CASSDFTDTQYF. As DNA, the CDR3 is TGTGCCAGCAGTGACTTCACAGATACGCAGTATTTT.

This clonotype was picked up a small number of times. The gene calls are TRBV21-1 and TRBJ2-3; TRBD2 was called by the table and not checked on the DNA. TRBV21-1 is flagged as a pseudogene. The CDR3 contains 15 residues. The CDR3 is CASSTSGRAVDTQYF. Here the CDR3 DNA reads TGTGCCAGCAGCACTAGCGGGAGGGCGGTTGATACGCAGTATTTT.

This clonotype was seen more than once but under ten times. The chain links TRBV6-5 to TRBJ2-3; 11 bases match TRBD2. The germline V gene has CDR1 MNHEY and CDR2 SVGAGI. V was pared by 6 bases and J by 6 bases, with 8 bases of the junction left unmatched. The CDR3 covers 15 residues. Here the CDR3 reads CASSNSGGARDTQYF. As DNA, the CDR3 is TGTGCCAGCAGCAATAGCGGGGGGGCCAGGGATACGCAGTATTTT.

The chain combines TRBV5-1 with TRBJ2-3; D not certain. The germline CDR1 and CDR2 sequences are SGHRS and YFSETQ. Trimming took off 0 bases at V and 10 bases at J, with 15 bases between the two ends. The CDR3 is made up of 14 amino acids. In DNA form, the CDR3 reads TGCGCCAGCAGCTTGGGGGGAACCTTTTATCCGCAGTATTTT. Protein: CASSLGGTFYPQYF.